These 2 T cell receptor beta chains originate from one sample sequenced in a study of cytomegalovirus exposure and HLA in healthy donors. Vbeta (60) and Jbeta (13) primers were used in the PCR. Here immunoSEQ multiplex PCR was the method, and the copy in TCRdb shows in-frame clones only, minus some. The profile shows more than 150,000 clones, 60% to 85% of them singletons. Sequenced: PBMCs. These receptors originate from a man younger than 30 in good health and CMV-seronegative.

The CDR3 loop is CASNGPTDGYTF. The CDR3 nucleotides are TGTGCCAGCAATGGGCCAACGGATGGCTACACCTTC. The V and J genes are TRBV2 and TRBJ1-2; D is uncertain. Trimming removed 7 bases from V and 6 bases from J, with 12 bases in between. Germline V gives CDR1 SNHLY, CDR2 FYNNEI. The CDR3 covers 12 residues.

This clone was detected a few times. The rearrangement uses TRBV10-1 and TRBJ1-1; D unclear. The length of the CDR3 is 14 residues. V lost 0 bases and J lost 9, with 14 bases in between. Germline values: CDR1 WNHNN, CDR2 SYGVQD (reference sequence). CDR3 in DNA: TGCGCCAGCAGTGAGTCCGTGAGAGAGGGTAAAGCTTTCTTT. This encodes CASSESVREGKAFF.